Following are 27 T cell receptor beta chains from one sample sequenced in a study of blood T cell repertoires in COVID-19. The method was immunoSEQ multiplex PCR; TCRdb's version includes in-frame clones alone and lacks a portion of them. The sample carries approximately 270,000 clones, approximately 91% recorded once. The sample taken for sequencing was PBMCs or T cells enriched from blood (not recorded which). The receptors derive from a human donor in a cohort exposed to, infected with or recovered from COVID-19 (not recorded which). The donor label of this sample is uncertain.

The CDR3 loop reads CSANDRVLNEQYF. For the CDR3, the DNA is TGCAGTGCTAATGACAGGGTTCTAAACGAGCAGTACTTC. The chain joins TRBV20-1 to TRBJ2-7; 7 bases are a match to TRBD1. The germline V gene has CDR1 DFQATT and CDR2 SNEGSKA (reference sequence). This CDR3 has 13 residues. Trimming at V came to 4 bases and at J to 5 bases, leaving 8 bases not matched to a gene.

V gene TRBV2 combines with J gene TRBJ2-2; 7 nucleotides align to TRBD1. V lost 6 bases and J lost 4; bases outside the gene matches: 8. The CDR3 covers 15 residues. Germline V CDR1 and CDR2: SNHLY, FYNNEI. CDR3 DNA sequence: TGTGCCAGCAGCCTCGACAGGGTACCCACCGGGGAGCTGTTTTTT. Translated: CASSLDRVPTGELFF.

This clone was recorded only once. The V and J genes are TRBV7-2 and TRBJ2-1; 7 bases map to TRBD2. Germline V CDR1 and CDR2: SGHTA, FQGNSA. This CDR3 spans 13 amino acids. V lost 6 bases to trimming and J lost 5 bases; unmatched junction nucleotides: 4. Here the CDR3 reads CASRQLANNEQFF. The CDR3 DNA is TGTGCCAGCAGACAACTAGCGAACAATGAGCAGTTCTTC.

Here the CDR3 reads CASSLVGASGNTIYF. The CDR3 nucleotides read TGTGCCAGCAGCTTAGTCGGAGCTTCTGGAAACACCATATATTTT. The J gene is TRBJ1-3, the V gene TRBV7-9; D call uncertain. CDR1 and CDR2 (germline): SEHNR, FQNEAQ (reference sequence). With 1 base removed from V and 1 base from J, the gap between germline ends came to 8 bases. This CDR3 region has 15 residues.

J is TRBJ1-2 and V is TRBV7-2, with D unresolved. Germline values: CDR1 SGHTA, CDR2 FQGNSA. The CDR3 is 12 residues long. V lost 5 bases and J 4 bases, leaving 8 bases between the germline ends. The DNA for the CDR3 is TGTGCCAGCAGCACGAACTTCTATGGCTACACCTTC. This encodes CASSTNFYGYTF.

The V and J genes are TRBV29-1 and TRBJ1-2; D perhaps matches TRBD1 (5 bases). The CDR3 consists of 13 residues. The V gene's germline CDR1 is SQVTM and CDR2 ANQGSEA. The V and J ends lost 8 bases and 3 bases respectively, with 16 bases between them. In DNA form, the CDR3 reads TGCAGCCCAAGTTGGGGCAGGGACTATGGCTACACCTTC. Translated: CSPSWGRDYGYTF. Supplemented by reference TRBV29-1 and TRBJ1-2, the full variable domain reads SAVISQKPSRDICQRGTSLTIQCQVDSQVTMMFWYRQQPGQSLTLIATANQGSEATYESGFVIDKFPISRPNLTFSTLTVSNMSPEDSSIYLCSPSWGRDYGYTFGSGTRLTVV.

The chain has TRBV29-1 and TRBJ2-1; 7 bases agree with TRBD1. This CDR3 is built from 12 residues. CDR1 and CDR2 from the germline V gene are SQVTM and ANQGSEA. The V and J ends lost 6 bases and 12 bases, in that order; junction bases with no gene match: 11. CDR3 sequence (DNA): TGCAGCGTGGGTATAACAGGGGCGTTGCAGTTCTTC. Amino acids: CSVGITGALQFF.

The rearrangement links TRBV6-5 to TRBJ1-1; D ambiguous. Trimming removed 6 bases from V and 1 base from J, with 9 bases in between. Germline values: CDR1 MNHEY, CDR2 SVGAGI. The CDR3 is made up of 13 amino acids. The CDR3 nucleotides are TGTGCCAGCAGACCCTCGGGGAACACTGAAGCTTTCTTT. Translating gives CASRPSGNTEAFF.

The genes are TRBV19 and TRBJ1-5, with TRBD1 identical over 7 bases. CDR1 and CDR2 (germline): LNHDA, SQIVND (reference sequence). The J segment lost 4 bases and the V segment lost 4 bases, leaving 4 bases of the junction unmatched. The CDR3 spans 14 residues. CDR3 amino acids: CASSTSTGNQPQHF. The CDR3 nucleotides read TGTGCCAGTAGTACCTCGACAGGGAATCAGCCCCAGCATTTT.

The rearrangement links TRBV19 to TRBJ2-2; 9 bases map to TRBD1. This CDR3 has 15 residues. Losses at the gene ends were 4 bases for V and 6 bases for J; bases not matched to a gene: 6. Germline V gene lookup returns CDR1 LNHDA and CDR2 SQIVND (reference sequence). The CDR3 is CASSNMGQGPGELFF. The CDR3 coding sequence is TGTGCCAGTAGTAATATGGGACAGGGTCCCGGGGAGCTGTTTTTT.

The J gene is TRBJ1-4, the V gene TRBV4-3, with D maybe TRBD1 (5 bases). Trimming removed 1 base at V and 7 bases at J, with 22 bases between. This CDR3 spans 18 amino acids. Germline V gene sequence: CDR1 LGHNA, CDR2 YSLEER. In DNA, the CDR3 is TGCGCCAGCAGCCAAGCCCCAAAGATCTGGGGGGATAGTGAAAAACTGTTTTTT. It encodes CASSQAPKIWGDSEKLFF.

This clone was detected once. V and J are TRBV7-2 and TRBJ1-2; 10 nucleotides match TRBD1. After removal of 0 bases from V and 4 bases from J, the junction contained 5 bases not matched to a gene. Germline loops: CDR1 SGHTA, CDR2 FQGNSA. This CDR3 spans 16 amino acids. This CDR3 is CASSLAAGQGLYGYTF. The CDR3, as DNA: TGTGCCAGCAGCTTAGCGGCGGGACAGGGGCTCTATGGCTACACCTTC. Full variable domain (missing parts from reference TRBV7-2 and TRBJ1-2): GAGVSQSPSNKVTEKGKDVELRCDPISGHTALYWYRQSLGQGLEFLIYFQGNSAPDKSGLPSDRFSAERTGGSVSTLTIQRTQQEDSAVYLCASSLAAGQGLYGYTFGSGTRLTVV.

This clone appeared once. The CDR3 here is CATSDPTGVSNEQFF. The CDR3 DNA follows: TGTGCCACCAGTGATCCCACAGGGGTCTCAAATGAGCAGTTCTTC. This rearrangement joins TRBV24-1 to TRBJ2-1; 7 bases agree with TRBD1. Germline CDR1 reads KGHDR; CDR2 reads SFDVKD. This CDR3 spans 15 amino acids. V lost 3 bases and J lost 7; bases outside the gene matches: 8.

This clone was picked up one time. For the CDR3, the DNA is TGTGCCAGCAGCAAAGGGCGGGGCATCGAGCAGTACTTC. Protein product: CASSKGRGIEQYF. The rearrangement joins TRBV21-1 to TRBJ2-7; TRBD2 reflects the table's D call only, with no check against the DNA. TRBV21-1 is classified as a pseudogene. The CDR3 length is 13 residues.

The rearrangement links TRBV9 to TRBJ1-3, with D possibly TRBD1 on 5 matching bases. The CDR3 consists of 18 residues. Germline lookup yields CDR1 SGDLS and CDR2 YYNGEE. The V and J ends lost 4 bases and 1 base respectively, with 21 bases between them. The CDR3 spells CASSLSSGQGFSGNTIYF. The CDR3, as DNA: TGTGCCAGCAGCTTAAGCTCCGGGCAGGGCTTTTCTGGAAACACCATATATTTT. The whole variable domain, filled in from reference TRBV9 and TRBJ1-3, reads DSGVTQTPKHLITATGQRVTLRCSPRSGDLSVYWYQQSLDQGLQFLIQYYNGEERAKGNILERFSAQQFPDLHSELNLSSLELGDSALYFCASSLSSGQGFSGNTIYFGEGSWLTVV.

The gene calls are TRBV11-1 and TRBJ1-2; D call uncertain. Germline V gives CDR1 SGHAT, CDR2 FQDESV (reference sequence). The CDR3 totals 15 residues. The ends were cut back, 4 bases at V and 1 base at J, with 13 bases in the middle. CDR3 DNA: TGTGCCAGCAGCTCCGCCCCTCCGGGTAACTATGGCTACACCTTC. This gives the protein CASSSAPPGNYGYTF. The full variable domain, completed using reference TRBV11-1 and TRBJ1-2, is EAEVAQSPRYKITEKSQAVAFWCDPISGHATLYWYRQILGQGPELLVQFQDESVVDDSQLPKDRFSAERLKGVDSTLKIQPAELGDSAMYLCASSSAPPGNYGYTFGSGTRLTVV.

With respect to this clone: This CDR3 is also generated by other DNA sequences in the sample. This rearrangement joins TRBV6-5 to TRBJ2-1, with a possible D match to TRBD1 (8 bases). The CDR3 is made up of 15 amino acids. Germline CDR1 MNHEY, CDR2 SVGAGI. The germline V and J ends were trimmed by 6 bases and 1 base, with 13 bases remaining between them. CDR3 bases: TGTGCCAGCAGCAACAGGGGGGGATCCTACAATGAGCAGTTCTTC. Translated: CASSNRGGSYNEQFF.

The genes are TRBV10-3 and TRBJ1-4, with D hard to call. Germline lookup yields CDR1 ENHRY and CDR2 SYGVKD. Trimming shortened V by 3 bases and J by 5 bases, and 4 bases separated the two germline ends. CDR3 size: 12 residues. The CDR3 nucleotides read TGTGCCATCAGTGATTCAAATGAAAAACTGTTTTTT. Its protein product is CAISDSNEKLFF.

In its sample, this clone was seen once. The rearrangement links TRBV30 to TRBJ1-1, with D possibly being TRBD1 (6 bases). Germline V gene lookup returns CDR1 GTSNPN and CDR2 SVGIG (reference sequence). This CDR3 spans 12 amino acids. CDR3 loop: CVLGGGNTEAFF. The CDR3 bases are TGTGTTTTAGGGGGGGGGAACACTGAAGCTTTCTTT.

The rearrangement joins TRBV6-5 to TRBJ1-6; tentatively, D is TRBD1 (6 bases). The CDR3 is made up of 16 amino acids. The V gene's germline CDR1 is MNHEY and CDR2 SVGAGI. V lost 3 bases to trimming and J lost 7 bases, with 16 bases between them. CDR3 amino acids: CASSYRPTGINSPLHF. The CDR3 DNA is TGTGCCAGCAGTTATCGGCCCACAGGGATAAATTCACCCCTCCACTTT.

The chain recombines TRBV11-3 with TRBJ2-5, with D perhaps TRBD1 (5 bases). Per the germline V gene, CDR1 is SGHNT and CDR2 is YENEEA. Deletions cut 5 bases from V and 5 bases from J, with 18 bases between. The CDR3 is 15 amino acids. The CDR3 region has the DNA TGTGCCAGCAGCCCGTCCTGGGGCCCCGGCGAGACCCAGTACTTC. It is translated as CASSPSWGPGETQYF.

This chain connects TRBV5-1 to TRBJ1-2; 7 nucleotides match TRBD1. The CDR3 contains 13 residues. The germline gives CDR1 SGHRS, CDR2 YFSETQ. V dropped 10 bases and J dropped 8; count of bases not matched to a gene: 14. The CDR3 coding sequence is TGCGCCCGCCGGGCCAGGGGGGAAGAGGGCTACACCTTC. It is translated as CARRARGEEGYTF.

This chain uses TRBV6-5 with TRBJ1-6; weak D call: TRBD1 (6 bases). The ends were cut back, 5 bases at V and 6 bases at J, with 11 bases in the middle. Germline values: CDR1 MNHEY, CDR2 SVGAGI. This CDR3 spans 14 amino acids. DNA of the CDR3: TGTGCCAGCAGTAACAGGGAGGGTAATTCACCCCTCCACTTT. Translation gives CASSNREGNSPLHF.

The V gene is TRBV15, the J gene TRBJ1-1, with D tentatively TRBD1 (6 bases). This CDR3 region has 15 residues. Per the germline V gene, CDR1 is LNHNV and CDR2 is YYDKDF (reference sequence). With 0 bases removed from V and 6 bases from J, the gap between germline ends came to 14 bases. CDR3 DNA sequence: TGTGCCACCAGCAGAGATCGTCTCAGGGGCTCTGAAGCTTTCTTT. Its translation: CATSRDRLRGSEAFF. Drawing the rest from reference TRBV15 and TRBJ1-1, the complete variable domain is DAMVIQNPRYQVTQFGKPVTLSCSQTLNHNVMYWYQQKSSQAPKLLFHYYDKDFNNEADTPDNFQSRRPNTSFCFLDIRSPGLGDTAMYLCATSRDRLRGSEAFFGQGTRLTVV.

CDR3 amino acids: CASSPGQPNTEAFF. The CDR3 nucleotides read TGTGCCAGCAGCCCGGGACAGCCGAACACTGAAGCTTTCTTT. The gene calls are TRBV5-6 and TRBJ1-1, with 7 bases that match TRBD1. Germline values: CDR1 SGHDT, CDR2 YYEEEE. V lost 4 bases to trimming and J lost 1 base; unmatched junction nucleotides: 4. CDR3 length: 14 amino acids.

J is TRBJ2-7 and V is TRBV5-1; 10 nucleotides agree with TRBD1. CDR1 is SGHRS, CDR2 YFSETQ, per germline. The length of the CDR3 is 13 residues. V was pared by 6 bases and J by 4 bases, with 4 bases of the junction left unmatched. CDR3 nucleotides: TGCGCCAGCAAGGACAGGGGGGGATACGAGCAGTACTTC. Translated: CASKDRGGYEQYF.

This clone was recorded once. The rearrangement uses TRBV4-2 and TRBJ2-6; 8 bases align to TRBD2. The CDR3 length is 16 residues. Germline assignment: CDR1 LGHNA and CDR2 YNFKEQ. The ends lost 0 bases at V and 3 bases at J; junction bases unmatched: 1. CDR3 protein: CASSQDSGNGANVLTF. Here the CDR3 DNA reads TGTGCCAGCAGCCAAGATAGCGGGAATGGGGCCAACGTCCTGACTTTC.